This TCR beta chain was recorded in a study of Graves' ophthalmopathy and Graves' hyperthyroidism (dated by TCRdb to 2017 to 2018). Background for the entire study: Peripheral blood was collected before any treatment was given, at the time of initial diagnosis. To tell Graves' ophthalmopathy apart from Graves' hyperthyroidism, and to predict which patients would progress to ophthalmopathy, the study relied on TCR beta repertoire signatures. In total, approximately 130 blood samples were TCR-sequenced: under 45 ophthalmopathy, some 75 hyperthyroidism and roughly 17 hyperthyroidism-to-ophthalmopathy patients. A discovery set of 95 to 100 patients (43 ophthalmopathy, 55 to 60 stable hyperthyroidism) was enrolled to explore V-J signatures distinguishing ophthalmopathy from hyperthyroidism. For independent validation, a separate cohort was made up of some 18 hyperthyroidism patients plus 17 patients who later progressed from hyperthyroidism to ophthalmopathy. In roughly 6 hyperthyroidism patients, the T-cell repertoire of thyroid tissue was compared with the T-cell repertoire of blood. Once sampling was done, hyperthyroidism patients were given methimazole at a starting dose of 30 mg daily, while ophthalmopathy patients were given high-dose intravenous methylprednisolone. The study at large found these results: The 13-signature model separated ophthalmopathy from stable hyperthyroidism with 87.88% sensitivity and less than 83% specificity in cross-validation, and 80%/75% in the test set. In validation, the model predicted ophthalmopathy progression with 55% to 71% sensitivity and approximately 78% specificity; some 13 predicted patients were CT-confirmed with GO in a median of around 6 months. No statistical method was used to set the sample size in advance, and the investigators knew which group each participant was assigned to. Among expanded thyroid clonotypes with frequency above 0.001, most also showed up in blood, which suggests that blood repertoires may reflect the thyroid immune response.

The germline V gene specifies LGHNA as CDR1 and YNFKEQ as CDR2. Taken from cysteine to phenylalanine, the CDR3 has 15 residues. Solely the CDR3 DNA is kept, with 45 bases framed from the first base. V and J are truncated by 2 bases and 1 base respectively, leaving an intervening sequence of 8 bases. Remarks on this clonotype: Its recognized antigen is unknown. Within one base of it there is no much larger clone, and no base qualities were kept.

Ophthalmopathy patients had moderately to severely active disease, Clinical Activity Score of at least 3, NOSPECS grade of at least 4, and disease duration under 3 months. Patients were excluded if they had other autoimmune diseases, uncontrolled infections, pregnancy or lactation. Diagnosis was based on clinical symptoms, serum thyroxine, TRAb, thyroid ultrasound and orbital computed tomography. PBMCs were isolated from 7.5 to 10 ml of fresh peripheral blood by Ficoll-Paque density gradient centrifugation. Total RNA was extracted with Trizol reagent and quality-checked on an Agilent 2100 Bioanalyzer. For repertoire sequencing, the TCR beta CDR3 regions were amplified from RNA transcripts. HTBI primers and the Qiagen OneStep RT-PCR kit were used in a first-round RT-PCR, which was followed by a second-round multiplex PCR, size selection and purification. Sequencing of the libraries was carried out on an Illumina HiSeq2000 in paired-end mode with 100 bp reads. Processing in the source paper ran as follows. SOAPnuke was used to process the reads, removing any read that contained adapters or uncalled bases, had a mean Phred below 15, or lacked an exact match to the constant primer or identifier. COPE v1.2.5 was used to merge high-quality paired reads. Each unique nucleotide sequence was treated as a clonotype, and MiTCR v1.1 was used to align the clonotypes to the IMGT TRB V, D and J references. Analysis was restricted to V-J combinations with a frequency above 0.0001, which covered roughly 99% of repertoires. For each V-J combination, a TCR clonal expansion and chaos score was defined as the ratio of F50 clonal expansion to chaos observed in the TCRdist matrix. Welch's t-statistics and random forest were used to reduce features to 13 V-J combinations, which were fed into a naive Bayes classifier. The similarity between thyroid and blood repertoires was quantified using the Morisita-Horn index. TCRdb reprocessed the public reads (quality trimming at Q25 with fastp, clone calling with MiXCR) and kept in-frame beta chains. Each record represents a unique CDR3 protein, reported with the most common genes and DNA among its rows. The V and J calls come from TCRdb's annotation, not from the publication. The sample table lists more than 550,000 distinct CDR3 sequences, over 40% of them with a count of one. More than 3% of the sample rests with the top ten.

The source of this sequence is an adult man with Graves' ophthalmopathy. The sample was peripheral blood. This receptor chain uses TRBV4-2 and TRBJ1-4; TRBD1 might be the D gene, on 6 matching bases. The CDR3 protein: CASSQRTVTNEKLFF. The DNA reads as follows: TGTGCCAGCAGCCAACGGACAGTAACTAATGAAAAACTGTTTTTT.